These 22 T cell receptor beta chains share one sample of origin, sequenced in a study of CD8+ T cells in alopecia areata. RNA was extracted and reverse transcribed into cDNA as the sequencing template. Clones were read by immunoSEQ multiplex PCR, and TCRdb kept only the in-frame ones, dropping some. Altogether under 300,000 clones are present, roughly 63% being singletons, with the ten largest covering 0.93%. Noted treatment: oral pan-JAK inhibitor, 5-10 mg twice daily. The sequenced sample was CD4+ T cells sorted from blood, obtained at approximately week 52, from a patient treated with tofacitinib. These receptors were obtained from a human donor with alopecia areata.

This clone was seen only a few times. J is TRBJ1-6 and V is TRBV5-1; no clear D gene. In germline, CDR1 is SGHRS, CDR2 YFSETQ. The CDR3 covers 14 residues. Trimming removed 0 bases at V and 7 bases at J, with 8 bases between. In DNA form, the CDR3 reads TGCGCCAGCAGCTTGGAGTTGGGGAATTCACCCCTCCACTTT. This translates into CASSLELGNSPLHF.

In its sample, this clone was seen a few times. At one of its ends the junction is not consistent with the germline gene, which may arise from a read error. This chain links TRBV4-1 with TRBJ1-3, with a tentative D call TRBD1 (5 bases). Germline lookup yields CDR1 MGHRA and CDR2 YSYEKL. There are 17 residues in the CDR3. The CDR3 nucleotides read TGCGCCGGCAGCCAAGCAACCGGGACCACGACTGGAAACACCATATATTTT. Its protein is CAGSQATGTTTGNTIYF.

The rearrangement joins TRBV5-1 to TRBJ2-5; a possible D gene is TRBD1 (6 bases). This CDR3 is built from 16 residues. The germline V and J ends were trimmed by 0 bases and 4 bases, with 16 bases remaining between them. Germline CDR1 is SGHRS and CDR2 is YFSETQ. As DNA, the CDR3 is TGCGCCAGCAGCTTGGTAGGGGTTACAGGGCCAGAGACCCAGTACTTC. Translating it yields CASSLVGVTGPETQYF.

The CDR3 loop is CAWSVLSGAQETQYF. In nucleotides, the CDR3 is TGTGCCTGGAGTGTACTTAGCGGGGCCCAAGAGACCCAGTACTTC. This chain connects TRBV30 to TRBJ2-5; 8 positions match TRBD2. The junction had 4 bases not matched to a gene; V was cut back by 0 bases and J by 1 base. The CDR3 is 15 amino acids. CDR1 is GTSNPN, CDR2 SVGIG, per germline (reference sequence).

The V call is TRBV2, the J call TRBJ1-2; D unresolved. The CDR3 contains 14 residues. Trimming removed 4 bases from V and 4 bases from J, with 13 bases in between. Looked up from germline, CDR1 is SNHLY and CDR2 is FYNNEI. Here the CDR3 reads CASSGQGRFYGYTF. The DNA for the CDR3 is TGTGCCAGCAGTGGCCAAGGACGGTTCTATGGCTACACCTTC.

V and J are TRBV4-2 and TRBJ2-3, with TRBD1 identical over 7 bases. The CDR3 loop spans 17 amino acids. From germline, CDR1 is LGHNA and CDR2 YNFKEQ. The trim removed 2 bases at V and 2 bases at J, leaving 10 bases unmatched. As DNA, the CDR3 is TGTGCCAGCAGCCAACTAAGTACAGGGGATCTCACAGATACGCAGTATTTT. Residues: CASSQLSTGDLTDTQYF.

This clone appeared a few times. The chain joins TRBV7-9 to TRBJ2-1; D is undetermined. CDR1 and CDR2 from the germline V gene are SEHNR and FQNEAQ (reference sequence). Trimming took 5 bases from V and 16 from J, leaving 6 bases between them. The CDR3 runs 8 residues. CDR3: CASSNLFF. CDR3 DNA: TGTGCCAGCAGCAATCTTTTCTTC.

The rearrangement joins TRBV29-1 to TRBJ2-4; D is perhaps TRBD2 (6 bases). This CDR3 has 13 amino acids. CDR1 is SQVTM and CDR2 is ANQGSEA in the germline V gene. The germline V and J ends were trimmed by 6 bases and 9 bases, with 18 bases remaining between them. The CDR3 DNA reads as TGCAGCGTGCCGGGAGTCAATCGGCGCATTCAGTACTTC. It translates to CSVPGVNRRIQYF.

This clone was detected only a few times. The gene calls are TRBV7-9 and TRBJ1-1, with TRBD1 matching 10 bases. V dropped 6 bases and J dropped 5; count of bases not matched to a gene: 15. Looked up from germline, CDR1 is SEHNR and CDR2 is FQNEAQ (reference sequence). The CDR3 length is 17 residues. CDR3 bases: TGTGCCAGCAGGTTGCCGGGACAGGGGAGGGTAACAACTGAAGCTTTCTTT. It specifies CASRLPGQGRVTTEAFF.

CDR3 amino acids: CASTLLMGRKVTQYF. As DNA, the CDR3 is TGTGCCAGCACCCTCTTAATGGGAAGAAAAGTGACCCAGTACTTC. The chain combines TRBV7-8 with TRBJ2-5, with D unresolved. With 7 bases removed from V and 7 bases from J, the gap between germline ends came to 22 bases. Germline V gene sequence: CDR1 SGHVS, CDR2 FQNEAQ. The CDR3 length is 15 residues.

This chain links TRBV5-5 with TRBJ2-7; 8 bases are shared with TRBD1. The CDR3 has 15 residues. Unmatched junction bases numbered 13, after V lost 4 bases and J lost 7 bases. The germline V gene has CDR1 SGHKS and CDR2 YYEKEE (reference sequence). CDR3 sequence: CASSKDRAPGGEQYF. The DNA for the CDR3 is TGTGCCAGCAGCAAGGACAGGGCACCCGGGGGAGAGCAGTACTTC. Full variable domain (missing parts from reference TRBV5-5 and TRBJ2-7): DAGVTQSPTHLIKTRGQQVTLRCSPISGHKSVSWYQQVLGQGPQFIFQYYEKEERGRGNFPDRFSARQFPNYSSELNVNALLLGDSALYLCASSKDRAPGGEQYFGPGTRLTVT.

The CDR3 DNA follows: TGTGCCAGCAGTGGCCGGGACGGGGCCTTTTACAATGAGCAGTTCTTC. It codes for CASSGRDGAFYNEQFF. This chain connects TRBV27 to TRBJ2-1; the D gene could be TRBD1 or TRBD2 (5 bases each). CDR3 length equals 16 residues. V dropped 5 bases and J dropped 4 bases, with 18 bases sitting between them. The V gene's germline CDR1 is MNHEY and CDR2 SMNVEV (reference sequence).

The chain recombines TRBV2 with TRBJ1-2; D uncertain. Germline V lookup: CDR1 SNHLY, CDR2 FYNNEI. Deletions cut 8 bases from V and 8 bases from J, with 12 bases between. The CDR3 is 11 residues long. The CDR3 spells CASPVIGGYTF. CDR3 DNA: TGTGCCAGCCCAGTGATTGGGGGCTACACCTTC. The full variable domain, its missing parts supplied by reference TRBV2 and TRBJ1-2, is EPEVTQTPSHQVTQMGQEVILRCVPISNHLYFYWYRQILGQKVEFLVSFYNNEISEKSEIFDDQFSVERPDGSNFTLKIRSTKLEDSAMYFCASPVIGGYTFGSGTRLTVV.

This clone was picked up one time. V usage is TRBV30 and J usage is TRBJ2-7; D is unclear. CDR1 and CDR2 (germline): GTSNPN, SVGIG (reference sequence). The CDR3 is made up of 14 amino acids. V was trimmed by 4 bases and J by 2 bases, leaving 15 bases between them. CDR3 residues: CAWIRELFPYEQYF. The CDR3 nucleotides are TGTGCCTGGATAAGAGAACTTTTTCCCTACGAGCAGTACTTC.

The chain couples TRBV9 to TRBJ2-7; D ambiguous. V was cut by 4 bases and J by 2 bases, with 16 bases left in between. The CDR3 sequence is 15 residues long. In germline, CDR1 is SGDLS, CDR2 YYNGEE. The CDR3 coding sequence is TGTGCCAGCAGCCCGCAGGCTGCGAGCCCCTACGAGCAGTACTTC. It encodes CASSPQAASPYEQYF.

The CDR3 DNA follows: TGTGCCAGCAGCATAGTACCGGGGGGCGCAGGGGAGACCCAGTACTTC. Translation: CASSIVPGGAGETQYF. The gene calls are TRBV11-2 and TRBJ2-5; a weak D match, TRBD2 (7 bases). The CDR3 length is 16 residues. Trimming shortened V by 5 bases and J by 5 bases, and 21 bases separated the two germline ends. CDR1 and CDR2 from the germline V gene are SGHAT and FQNNGV.

This chain links TRBV5-1 with TRBJ2-7; D possibly corresponds to TRBD2 (6 bases). Per the germline V gene, CDR1 is SGHRS and CDR2 is YFSETQ. V dropped 4 bases and J dropped 12 bases, with 14 bases sitting between them. The CDR3 is 11 residues long. CDR3 DNA: TGCGCCAGCAGCGACCAGGGAGGATCGTACTTC. Translating gives CASSDQGGSYF.

This clone appeared once. V gene TRBV30 combines with J gene TRBJ2-1, with 15 bases aligning to TRBD2. Germline CDR1 GTSNPN, CDR2 SVGIG (reference sequence). The CDR3 length is 17 residues. Unmatched junction bases numbered 7, after V lost 3 bases and J lost 4 bases. The CDR3 loop is CAWSKPGLAGGYNEQFF. For the CDR3, the DNA is TGTGCCTGGAGCAAACCGGGACTAGCGGGGGGATACAATGAGCAGTTCTTC.

This clone has more than one count but fewer than ten. V is TRBV7-2 and J is TRBJ1-4, with 11 bases that match TRBD1. V shed 5 bases and J 8 bases; nucleotides not matched to a gene: 4. The CDR3 extends over 14 amino acids. Germline values: CDR1 SGHTA, CDR2 FQGNSA. Here the CDR3 reads CASSRGQGEEKLFF. For the CDR3, the DNA is TGTGCCAGCAGCCGGGGACAGGGGGAGGAAAAACTGTTTTTT.

This clone showed up just a few times. The chain is built from TRBV7-8 and TRBJ2-7; TRBD1 matches at 8 bases. Germline CDR1 SGHVS, CDR2 FQNEAQ. V lost 0 bases, J lost 3 bases, and 1 base stayed unmatched. The CDR3 runs 14 residues. CDR3 nucleotide sequence: TGTGCCAGCAGCTTAGCGGACAGGGACTACGAGCAGTACTTC. Translating it yields CASSLADRDYEQYF.

The V gene is TRBV19, the J gene TRBJ2-5; TRBD1 might be the D (5 bases). Trimming took off 6 bases at V and 7 bases at J, with 12 bases between the two ends. The CDR3 loop spans 12 amino acids. Germline CDR1 reads LNHDA; CDR2 reads SQIVND (reference sequence). The CDR3 loop reads CASSPDRGTQYF. The CDR3 DNA is TGTGCCAGTAGCCCCGACAGAGGGACCCAGTACTTC.

V gene TRBV5-1 combines with J gene TRBJ2-7; D not certain. The germline V gene encodes CDR1 SGHRS and CDR2 YFSETQ. The CDR3 sequence is 14 residues long. V lost 1 base, J lost 0 bases, and 8 bases lay in between. The CDR3 nucleotides read TGCGCCAGCAGCTTGTCTGCGACCTCCTACGAGCAGTACTTC. This codes for CASSLSATSYEQYF.